Listed here are 10 T cell receptor beta chains from one sample, sequenced in a study of blood T cells in healthy people across ages. Primed by a sample-barcoded 5' primer and a J-beta primer mix, a second PCR proceeded for about 6 to 11 cycles. TCRdb used MiXCR to reprocess the 5' RACE reads, holding one entry per CDR3 protein. The table has hundreds of thousands of distinct CDR3 sequences, less than 40% seen once. The material sequenced was blood. The receptors originated from a woman aged 80 or over in good health.

This clonotype was counted ten times or more. The chain recombines TRBV5-1 with TRBJ1-1; D call uncertain. CDR1 and CDR2 from the germline V gene are SGHRS and YFSETQ. The CDR3 has 16 amino acids. With 0 bases removed from V and 5 bases from J, the gap between germline ends came to 17 bases. The CDR3 loop reads CASSLASPSVGTEAFF. DNA for the CDR3: TGCGCCAGCAGCTTGGCCAGCCCCTCTGTGGGAACTGAAGCTTTCTTT.

In its sample, this clonotype was seen many times. V and J are TRBV5-5 and TRBJ2-7, with D uncertain. The CDR3 is 12 residues long. The germline V gene has CDR1 SGHKS and CDR2 YYEKEE (reference sequence). V dropped 1 base and J dropped 7 bases, with 9 bases sitting between them. The CDR3 loop reads CASSLKFEEQYF. The CDR3, as DNA: TGTGCCAGCAGCTTGAAGTTCGAGGAGCAGTACTTC.

This clonotype was seen repeatedly, ten times or more. This chain links TRBV5-1 with TRBJ1-2, with 8 nucleotides matching TRBD1. Germline trimming cut 8 bases from V and 6 bases from J; bases unmatched to any gene: 9. In germline, CDR1 is SGHRS, CDR2 YFSETQ. CDR3 length: 13 residues. CDR3 residues: CASRPGGGNGYTF. CDR3 in DNA: TGCGCCAGTCGGCCAGGGGGCGGGAATGGCTACACCTTC.

In its sample, this clonotype was seen many times. The rearrangement uses TRBV20-1 and TRBJ1-5; D might be TRBD1 (6 bases). Looked up from germline, CDR1 is DFQATT and CDR2 is SNEGSKA (reference sequence). This CDR3 comprises 12 residues. Trimming left V 1 base short and J 5 bases short, with 6 bases between. Here the CDR3 reads CSARAGDQPQHF. The CDR3, as DNA: TGCAGTGCTAGAGCAGGGGATCAGCCCCAGCATTTT.

Many counts were recorded for this clonotype. The chain links TRBV5-1 to TRBJ2-7; D may be TRBD2 (6 bases). CDR1 is SGHRS and CDR2 is YFSETQ in the germline V gene. V dropped 3 bases and J dropped 1 base, with 11 bases sitting between them. The CDR3 length is 14 residues. The CDR3 here is CASSYLGGSYEQYF. CDR3 DNA: TGCGCCAGCAGCTACCTCGGGGGATCCTACGAGCAGTACTTC.

This clonotype was picked up many times. V and J are TRBV7-6 and TRBJ2-1; 8 bases align to TRBD1. Per germline, CDR1 SGHVS and CDR2 FNYEAQ. The CDR3 is made up of 16 amino acids. V was clipped by 0 bases and J by 4 bases; unmatched bases: 5. The CDR3 protein is CASSLAGTGTYNEQFF. The DNA of the CDR3 is TGTGCCAGCAGCTTAGCGGGGACAGGTACTTACAATGAGCAGTTCTTC.

The chain recombines TRBV6-5 with TRBJ2-1; either TRBD1 or TRBD2 may fit D (5 bases each). Germline CDR1 reads MNHEY; CDR2 reads SVGAGI. The CDR3 extends over 15 amino acids. V dropped 0 bases and J dropped 8 bases, with 14 bases sitting between them. CDR3 sequence: CASSYSTLRGDEQFF. In nucleotides, the CDR3 is TGTGCCAGCAGTTACTCGACTCTTCGGGGCGATGAGCAGTTCTTC.

The chain is built from TRBV7-2 and TRBJ2-6; 10 bases agree with TRBD1. This CDR3 has 17 residues. CDR1 SGHTA and CDR2 FQGNSA come from the germline V gene. Trimming cost V 0 bases and J 1 base; bases outside gene matches: 0. The CDR3, as DNA: TGTGCCAGCAGCTTAGCGGGACAGGGGTCTGGGGCCAACGTCCTGACTTTC. Residues: CASSLAGQGSGANVLTF. Full variable domain (rest looked up from reference TRBV7-2 and TRBJ2-6): GAGVSQSPSNKVTEKGKDVELRCDPISGHTALYWYRQSLGQGLEFLIYFQGNSAPDKSGLPSDRFSAERTGGSVSTLTIQRTQQEDSAVYLCASSLAGQGSGANVLTFGAGSRLTVL.

Comment on this clonotype: Just one base apart from a much larger clone, this may be a read error. The rearrangement uses TRBV20-1 and TRBJ2-5; 8 nucleotides agree with TRBD2. With V trimmed by 5 bases and J by 11 bases, 19 bases remained unmatched. The CDR3 has 15 residues. CDR1 and CDR2 (germline): DFQATT, SNEGSKA (reference sequence). The CDR3 DNA is TGCAGTGCTGATCCGGGACTAGTCTCTGTCGATGAGCAGTACTTC. Its translation is CSADPGLVSVDEQYF.

V gene TRBV18 combines with J gene TRBJ2-1; 9 bases agree with TRBD1. The CDR3 covers 19 residues. Germline trimming cut 5 bases from V and 0 bases from J; bases unmatched to any gene: 14. Germline V gene lookup returns CDR1 KGHSH and CDR2 LQKENI. The CDR3 sequence is CASSALGTGRLSSYNEQFF. DNA of the CDR3: TGTGCCAGCTCAGCCCTCGGGACAGGGAGGTTGAGCTCCTACAATGAGCAGTTCTTC.